The 12 T cell receptor beta chains below were found in one sample sequenced in a study of blood T cell repertoires in COVID-19. Produced via immunoSEQ multiplex PCR; TCRdb's table is partial and in-frame only. The repertoire holds fewer than 150,000 clones, with more than 75% as singletons. The sample consisted of peripheral blood. Receptors were obtained from a woman aged 40 to 50 with acute or convalescent COVID-19.

The V and J genes are TRBV20-1 and TRBJ2-1; 11 positions match TRBD2. The CDR3 contains 15 residues. The germline gives CDR1 DFQATT, CDR2 SNEGSKA (reference sequence). Trimming removed 3 bases from V and 4 bases from J; junction bases left unmatched: 5. For the CDR3, the DNA is TGCAGTGCTAGTGGGCCTAGCGGGGGGTACAATGAGCAGTTCTTC. Protein sequence: CSASGPSGGYNEQFF.

This clone was observed once. V and J are TRBV7-9 and TRBJ2-6; the D gene is possibly TRBD1 (6 bases). Germline loops: CDR1 SEHNR, CDR2 FQNEAQ (reference sequence). The germline V and J ends were trimmed by 5 bases and 0 bases, with 17 bases remaining between them. This CDR3 has 18 amino acids. CDR3 sequence (DNA): TGTGCCAGCAGCCAGACAGACAGGACCCTCTCTGGGGCCAACGTCCTGACTTTC. It codes for CASSQTDRTLSGANVLTF. Looking up the rest from reference TRBV7-9 and TRBJ2-6 gives the full variable domain: DTGVSQNPRHKITKRGQNVTFRCDPISEHNRLYWYRQTLGQGPEFLTYFQNEAQLEKSRLLSDRFSAERPKGSFSTLEIQRTEQGDSAMYLCASSQTDRTLSGANVLTFGAGSRLTVL.

The gene calls are TRBV15 and TRBJ1-1; D is unclear. CDR3 length: 12 residues. Trimming removed 1 base from V and 5 bases from J, with 5 bases in between. Germline assignment: CDR1 LNHNV and CDR2 YYDKDF (reference sequence). CDR3 in DNA: TGTGCCACCAGCAGAGTCGTGACTGAAGCTTTCTTT. It specifies CATSRVVTEAFF. The whole variable domain, remainder taken from reference TRBV15 and TRBJ1-1, is DAMVIQNPRYQVTQFGKPVTLSCSQTLNHNVMYWYQQKSSQAPKLLFHYYDKDFNNEADTPDNFQSRRPNTSFCFLDIRSPGLGDTAMYLCATSRVVTEAFFGQGTRLTVV.

The chain joins TRBV12-5 to TRBJ2-5; TRBD2 matches 11 bases. The V gene end was trimmed by 5 bases and the J gene end by 0 bases; junction bases not matched to a gene: 2. Germline CDR1 and CDR2: LGHNT and FRNRAP. The CDR3 runs 15 residues. The CDR3 here is CASGRGLADQETQYF. For the CDR3, the DNA is TGTGCTAGTGGTCGGGGACTAGCGGACCAAGAGACCCAGTACTTC.

The V and J genes are TRBV10-1 and TRBJ2-1, with 13 nucleotides matching TRBD2. CDR1 is WNHNN, CDR2 SYGVQD, per germline (reference sequence). The CDR3 loop spans 15 amino acids. The J segment lost 8 bases and the V segment lost 4 bases, leaving 5 bases of the junction unmatched. The CDR3 nucleotides read TGCGCCAGCAGTGTTGGGACTAGCGGGGCGGATGAGCAGTTCTTC. Translation gives CASSVGTSGADEQFF.

This chain connects TRBV7-2 to TRBJ1-5; D gene uncertain. Per germline, CDR1 SGHTA and CDR2 FQGNSA. With 3 bases removed from V and 2 bases from J, the gap between germline ends came to 11 bases. The CDR3 totals 15 residues. CDR3 DNA: TGTGCCAGCAGCTTGGGAGGGTCGGGCAATCAGCCCCAGCATTTT. It codes for CASSLGGSGNQPQHF.

The chain joins TRBV5-1 to TRBJ2-1; 9 bases are a match to TRBD1. The junction had 11 bases not matched to a gene; V was cut back by 3 bases and J by 7 bases. Per germline, CDR1 SGHRS and CDR2 YFSETQ. The CDR3 consists of 16 residues. DNA for the CDR3: TGCGCCAGCAGCTCGGGACAGGGCTTAAGTAGGAATGAGCAGTTCTTC. Translation gives CASSSGQGLSRNEQFF.

The chain uses TRBV4-3 and TRBJ1-2, with D possibly being TRBD1 (5 bases). The CDR3 runs to 16 residues. V was pared by 0 bases and J by 4 bases, with 15 bases between. CDR1 is LGHNA, CDR2 YSLEER, per germline. CDR3: CASSQDRGSGTYGYTF. Written as DNA, the CDR3 is TGCGCCAGCAGCCAAGATAGAGGCAGCGGGACCTATGGCTACACCTTC.

This clone was found once. The V gene is TRBV9, the J gene TRBJ2-2; D call uncertain. V gave up 5 bases and J gave up 7 bases, with 12 bases separating them. CDR3 length: 13 residues. Germline V CDR1 and CDR2: SGDLS, YYNGEE. The DNA for the CDR3 is TGTGCCAGCAGATCTCAAAACGGCGGGGAGCTGTTTTTT. This codes for CASRSQNGGELFF.

V usage is TRBV9 and J usage is TRBJ1-2; no reliable D call. The V end lost 7 bases, the J end lost 5 bases, and 12 bases lay between the germline ends. Germline-derived CDR1 and CDR2 are SGDLS and YYNGEE. The CDR3 is 12 amino acids. The CDR3 DNA follows: TGTGCCAGCCATTCTTCGGGGTATGGCTACACCTTC. It encodes CASHSSGYGYTF. The full variable domain, completed using reference TRBV9 and TRBJ1-2, is DSGVTQTPKHLITATGQRVTLRCSPRSGDLSVYWYQQSLDQGLQFLIQYYNGEERAKGNILERFSAQQFPDLHSELNLSSLELGDSALYFCASHSSGYGYTFGSGTRLTVV.

J is TRBJ1-2 and V is TRBV6-6, with D possibly matching TRBD1 (6 bases). CDR1 MNHNY and CDR2 SVGAGI come from the germline V gene (reference sequence). The CDR3 has 15 amino acids. V lost 0 bases and J 0 bases, leaving 8 bases between the germline ends. CDR3 loop: CASSYSGGSNYGYTF. DNA of the CDR3: TGTGCCAGCAGTTACTCAGGGGGATCTAACTATGGCTACACCTTC.

The V gene is TRBV19, the J gene TRBJ1-1; possible D gene TRBD1, 5 bases. Trimming took 8 bases from V and 4 from J, leaving 14 bases between them. CDR1 is LNHDA, CDR2 SQIVND, per germline (reference sequence). The CDR3 consists of 13 residues. The CDR3 here is CASAGWVSTEAFF. Here the CDR3 DNA reads TGTGCCAGTGCAGGGTGGGTTAGCACTGAAGCTTTCTTT.